This TCR beta chain was sequenced during a study of regulatory T cells in long-lasting Graves disease. This clonotype has just a few counts. Germline V CDR1 and CDR2: DFQATT, SNEGSKA (reference sequence). The CDR3 spans 12 residues. J gave up 5 bases and V 7 bases, and 7 bases lay outside the gene matches. Time point in this sample: newly diagnosed GD, antithyroid drugs for less than 3 months. After RNA was extracted from PBMCs, the TCR library was made from it. The authors built TCR beta libraries using iRepertoire HTBI primers and Arm-PCR of CDR3 regions. TCRdb independently ran MiXCR on the multiplex PCR reads; one entry per CDR3 protein. The sample consists of over 350,000 distinct CDR3 sequences, roughly 15% of them appearing once. The sample also formed part of further work on T cells in Graves' hyperthyroidism and ophthalmopathy.

The source was peripheral blood mononuclear cells (PBMCs), collected at new diagnosis, from a patient treated with antithyroid drugs. V usage is TRBV20-1 and J usage is TRBJ2-5, with 7 bases identical to TRBD1. The TCR comes from a woman aged 50 to 60 with Graves disease. CDR3 coding DNA: TGCAGTGATGGGATAGGGGGCGAGACCCAGTACTTC. Translation: CSDGIGGETQYF.